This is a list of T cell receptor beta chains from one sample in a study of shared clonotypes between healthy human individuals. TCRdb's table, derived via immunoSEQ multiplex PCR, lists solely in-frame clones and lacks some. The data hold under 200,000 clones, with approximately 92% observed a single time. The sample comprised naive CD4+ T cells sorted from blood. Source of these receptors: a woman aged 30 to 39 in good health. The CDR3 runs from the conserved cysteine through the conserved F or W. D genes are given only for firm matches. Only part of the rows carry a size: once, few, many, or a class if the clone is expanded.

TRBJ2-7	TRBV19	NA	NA	CASSRGPVAYEQYF	TGTGCCAGTAGTAGGGGTCCAGTAGCCTACGAGCAGTACTTC
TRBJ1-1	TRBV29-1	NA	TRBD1	CSATTGAGNTEAFF	TGCAGCGCCACGACAGGGGCCGGGAACACTGAAGCTTTCTTT
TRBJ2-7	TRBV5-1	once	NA	CASSLGGPGYEQYF	TGCGCCAGCAGCCTGGGGGGGCCTGGGTACGAGCAGTACTTC
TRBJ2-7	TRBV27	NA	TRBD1	CASSPPGTGLYEQYF	TGTGCCAGCAGTCCCCCCGGGACAGGGCTGTACGAGCAGTACTTC
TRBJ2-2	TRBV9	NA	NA	CASSARVTGELFF	TGTGCCAGCAGCGCCCGAGTCACCGGGGAGCTGTTTTTT
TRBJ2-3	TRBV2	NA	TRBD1	CASSSDRVGQPQYF	TGTGCCAGCAGTTCCGACAGGGTAGGACAGCCCCAGTATTTT
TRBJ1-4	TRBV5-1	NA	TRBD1	CASSQAGGNLEKLFF	TGCGCCAGCAGCCAAGCAGGGGGCAATCTTGAAAAACTGTTTTTT
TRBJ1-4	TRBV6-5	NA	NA	CASSRQGPAEKLFF	TGTGCCAGCAGCCGTCAAGGGCCGGCAGAAAAACTGTTTTTT
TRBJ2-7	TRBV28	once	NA	CASSVAYEQYF	TGTGCCAGCAGTGTCGCCTACGAGCAGTACTTC
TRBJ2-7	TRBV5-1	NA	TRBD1	CASSLAQGADFYEQYF	TGCGCCAGCAGCTTGGCCCAGGGGGCCGACTTCTACGAGCAGTACTTC
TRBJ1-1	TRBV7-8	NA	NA	CASSLGRTDTEAFF	TGTGCCAGCAGCTTGGGCAGGACGGACACTGAAGCTTTCTTT
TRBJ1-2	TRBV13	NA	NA	CASSLSNRPVNYGYTF	TGTGCCAGCAGCTTATCAAACCGACCAGTCAACTATGGCTACACCTTC
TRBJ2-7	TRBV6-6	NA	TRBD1	CASSYAGGIYEQYF	TGTGCCAGCAGTTACGCAGGGGGCATCTACGAGCAGTACTTC
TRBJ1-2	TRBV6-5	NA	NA	CASSPRGFRGYTF	TGTGCCAGCAGCCCCCGGGGGTTTCGTGGCTACACCTTC
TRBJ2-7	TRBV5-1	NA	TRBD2	CASSLVAGRPTYEQYF	TGCGCCAGCAGCTTGGTTGCCGGGAGGCCCACCTACGAGCAGTACTTC
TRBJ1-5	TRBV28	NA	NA	CASTVARDAQPQHF	TGTGCCAGCACTGTCGCGAGGGATGCACAGCCCCAGCATTTT
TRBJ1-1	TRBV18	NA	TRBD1	CASSWTGDTEAFF	TGTGCCAGCTCATGGACAGGGGACACTGAAGCTTTCTTT
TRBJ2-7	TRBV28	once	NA	CASSAARSAQPYEQYF	TGTGCCAGCAGTGCGGCCCGGTCGGCCCAACCCTACGAGCAGTACTTC
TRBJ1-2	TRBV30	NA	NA	CAWAGGGDGYTF	TGTGCCTGGGCTGGTGGGGGGGATGGCTACACCTTC
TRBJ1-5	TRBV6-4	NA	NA	CASKTPRDQPQHF	TGTGCCAGCAAGACCCCACGGGATCAGCCCCAGCATTTT
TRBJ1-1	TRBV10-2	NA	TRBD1	CASNRQGLTEAFF	TGCGCCAGCAACCGACAGGGGTTGACTGAAGCTTTCTTT
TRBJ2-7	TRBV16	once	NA	CASTSRRSRYEQYF	TGTGCCAGCACCTCTAGGCGTTCTCGCTACGAGCAGTACTTC
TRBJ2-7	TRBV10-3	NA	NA	CAISPASSVSYEQYF	TGTGCCATCAGTCCCGCCTCTAGCGTCTCCTACGAGCAGTACTTC
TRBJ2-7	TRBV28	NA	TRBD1	CASTGTGLSEQYF	TGTGCCAGCACCGGGACAGGGCTTAGCGAGCAGTACTTC
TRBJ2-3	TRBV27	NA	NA	CASRIQGTDTQYF	TGTGCCAGCAGAATTCAGGGTACAGATACGCAGTATTTT
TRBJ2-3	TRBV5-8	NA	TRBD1	CASSFDRGSDTQYF	TGTGCCAGCAGCTTTGACAGGGGGTCGGATACGCAGTATTTT
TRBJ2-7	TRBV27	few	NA	CASSLYGGRAEQYF	TGTGCCAGCAGCCTTTATGGGGGACGGGCCGAGCAGTACTTC
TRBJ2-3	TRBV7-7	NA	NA	CASSLVPGVSTDTQYF	TGTGCCAGCAGCTTAGTACCAGGAGTGAGCACAGATACGCAGTATTTT
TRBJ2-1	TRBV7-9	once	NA	CASSLKRTTPYNEQFF	TGTGCCAGCAGCTTAAAAAGGACCACCCCCTACAATGAGCAGTTCTTC
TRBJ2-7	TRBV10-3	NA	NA	CAISPSTGTYEQYF	TGTGCCATCAGCCCTTCGACTGGAACCTACGAGCAGTACTTC
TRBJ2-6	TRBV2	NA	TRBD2	CASTGLAGSSGANVLTF	TGTGCCAGCACGGGACTAGCGGGCAGCTCTGGGGCCAACGTCCTGACTTTC
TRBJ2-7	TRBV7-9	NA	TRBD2	CASSLVGRVHEQYF	TGTGCCAGCAGCTTAGTCGGGAGGGTCCACGAGCAGTACTTC
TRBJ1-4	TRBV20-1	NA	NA	CSTPGRGKLFF	TGCAGTACGCCCGGGAGGGGAAAACTGTTTTTT
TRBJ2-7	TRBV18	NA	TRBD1	CASSPFRAGGYYEQYF	TGTGCCAGCTCACCTTTTAGGGCAGGGGGTTACTACGAGCAGTACTTC
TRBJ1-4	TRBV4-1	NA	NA	CASSQPLRRSSGKLFF	TGCGCCAGCAGCCAACCTCTGAGGCGAAGTAGTGGAAAACTGTTTTTT
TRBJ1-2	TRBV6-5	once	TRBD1	CASSYRTGVYGYTF	TGTGCCAGCAGTTACCGGACAGGGGTCTATGGCTACACCTTC
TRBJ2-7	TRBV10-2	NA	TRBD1	CASRPGTGESEQYF	TGCGCCAGCAGACCCGGGACAGGGGAATCCGAGCAGTACTTC
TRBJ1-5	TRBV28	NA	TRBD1	CASRKQQGLEQPQHF	TGTGCCAGCCGTAAGCAACAGGGGTTAGAACAGCCCCAGCATTTT
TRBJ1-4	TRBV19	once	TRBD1	CASTASASGGVWEKLFF	TGTGCCAGTACGGCGTCGGCGTCAGGGGGCGTTTGGGAAAAACTGTTTTTT
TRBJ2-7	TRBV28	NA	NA	CASSLTAYEQYF	TGTGCCAGCAGTTTAACAGCCTACGAGCAGTACTTC